Only one count was recorded for the clone carrying this TCR beta chain. CDR3 length: 18 residues. CDR1 is SGHDT and CDR2 is YYEEEE in the germline V gene. The ends lost 3 bases at V and 3 bases at J; junction bases unmatched: 15. The entry originates in a study of blood T cell repertoires in COVID-19. Background on the study: PBMCs, B-cell-depleted T cells, or T cells provided the cDNA or gDNA that made up the material.

The study counted Cohort 3 donors as recovered given two negative PCRs, clearance, or symptom resolution. In the authors' workflow: Researchers report that nucleated cell counts were estimated from reference gene primer amplification. Profiling relied on immunoSEQ multiplex PCR, and the TCRdb table lists in-frame clones only, not all of them. The DNA gave D and trimming, while V, J and clone size come from that table. Of a few hundred thousand clones in the sample, roughly 87% were seen once. Sequencing input: PBMCs or T cells enriched from blood (not recorded which). This clonotype was sampled from a woman under 40 who had recovered from COVID-19. The chain recombines TRBV5-6 with TRBJ2-1; 7 nucleotides match TRBD2. CDR3 residues: CASSWGGSEGTLYNEQFF. In DNA, the CDR3 is TGTGCCAGCAGCTGGGGGGGGTCCGAGGGGACCCTCTACAATGAGCAGTTCTTC.